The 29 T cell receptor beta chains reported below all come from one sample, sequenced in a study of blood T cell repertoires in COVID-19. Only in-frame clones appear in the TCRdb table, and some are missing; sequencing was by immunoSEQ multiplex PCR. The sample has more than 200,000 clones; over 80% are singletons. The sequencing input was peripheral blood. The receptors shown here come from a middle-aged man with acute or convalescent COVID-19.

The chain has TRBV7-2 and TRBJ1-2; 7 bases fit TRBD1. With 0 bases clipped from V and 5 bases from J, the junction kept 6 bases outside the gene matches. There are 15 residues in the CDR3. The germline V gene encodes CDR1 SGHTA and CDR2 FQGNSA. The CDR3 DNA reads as TGTGCCAGCAGCTTAGCGGGACAGTCAACTTATGGCTACACCTTC. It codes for CASSLAGQSTYGYTF.

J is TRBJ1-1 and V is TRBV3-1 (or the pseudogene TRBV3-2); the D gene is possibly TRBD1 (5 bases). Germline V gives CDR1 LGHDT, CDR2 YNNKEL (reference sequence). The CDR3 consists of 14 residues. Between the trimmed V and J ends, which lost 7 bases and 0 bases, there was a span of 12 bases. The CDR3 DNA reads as TGTGCCAGCAAATACGGGGGGGTGAACACTGAAGCTTTCTTT. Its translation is CASKYGGVNTEAFF.

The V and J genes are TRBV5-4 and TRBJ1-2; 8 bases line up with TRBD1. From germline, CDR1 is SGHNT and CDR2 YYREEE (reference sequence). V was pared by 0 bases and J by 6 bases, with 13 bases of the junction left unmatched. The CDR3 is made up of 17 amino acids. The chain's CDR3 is CASSLEPLGRGQDGYTF. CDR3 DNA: TGTGCCAGCAGCTTGGAACCTTTAGGCAGGGGGCAAGATGGCTACACCTTC.

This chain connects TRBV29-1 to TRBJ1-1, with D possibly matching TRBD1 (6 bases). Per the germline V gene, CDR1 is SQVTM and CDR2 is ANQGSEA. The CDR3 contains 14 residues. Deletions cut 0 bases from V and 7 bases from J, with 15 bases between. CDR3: CSVEDNRGGDEAFF. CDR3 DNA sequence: TGCAGCGTTGAAGATAATAGGGGGGGCGATGAAGCTTTCTTT.

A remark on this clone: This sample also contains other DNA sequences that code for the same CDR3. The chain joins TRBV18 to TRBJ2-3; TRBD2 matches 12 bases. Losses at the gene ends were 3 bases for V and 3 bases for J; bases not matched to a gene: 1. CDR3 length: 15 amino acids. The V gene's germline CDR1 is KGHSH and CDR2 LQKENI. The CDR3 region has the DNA TGTGCCAGCTCACCCGGGACTAGCGGGACAGATACGCAGTATTTT. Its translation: CASSPGTSGTDTQYF. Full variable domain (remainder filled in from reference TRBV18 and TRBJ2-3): NAGVMQNPRHLVRRRGQEARLRCSPMKGHSHVYWYRQLPEEGLKFMVYLQKENIIDESGMPKERFSAEFPKEGPSILRIQQVVRGDSAAYFCASSPGTSGTDTQYFGPGTRLTVL.

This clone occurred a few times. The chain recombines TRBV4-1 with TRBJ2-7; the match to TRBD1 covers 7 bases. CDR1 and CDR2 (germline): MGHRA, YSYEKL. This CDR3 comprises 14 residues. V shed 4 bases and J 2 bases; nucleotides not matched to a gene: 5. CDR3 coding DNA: TGCGCCAGCAGCCCAGCCGGGACAGCCTACGAGCAGTACTTC. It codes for CASSPAGTAYEQYF.

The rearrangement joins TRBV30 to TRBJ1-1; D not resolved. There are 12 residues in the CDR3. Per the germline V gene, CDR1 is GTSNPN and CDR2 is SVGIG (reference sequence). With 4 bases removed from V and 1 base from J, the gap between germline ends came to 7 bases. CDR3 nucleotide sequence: TGTGCCTGGATAAGAGAGAACACTGAAGCTTTCTTT. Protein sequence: CAWIRENTEAFF.

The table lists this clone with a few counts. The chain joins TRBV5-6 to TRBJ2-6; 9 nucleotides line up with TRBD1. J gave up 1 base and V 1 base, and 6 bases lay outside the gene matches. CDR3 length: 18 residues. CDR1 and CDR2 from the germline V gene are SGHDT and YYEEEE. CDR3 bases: TGTGCCAGCAGCTTGCGTGGACAGGGGAGGTCTGGGGCCAACGTCCTGACTTTC. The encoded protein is CASSLRGQGRSGANVLTF.

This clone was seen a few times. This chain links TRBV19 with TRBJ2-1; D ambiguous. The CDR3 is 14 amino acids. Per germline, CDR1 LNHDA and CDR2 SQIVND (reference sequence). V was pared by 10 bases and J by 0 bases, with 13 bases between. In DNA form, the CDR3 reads TGTGCCACCCAGGCTGCGAGCTCCTACAATGAGCAGTTCTTC. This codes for CATQAASSYNEQFF.

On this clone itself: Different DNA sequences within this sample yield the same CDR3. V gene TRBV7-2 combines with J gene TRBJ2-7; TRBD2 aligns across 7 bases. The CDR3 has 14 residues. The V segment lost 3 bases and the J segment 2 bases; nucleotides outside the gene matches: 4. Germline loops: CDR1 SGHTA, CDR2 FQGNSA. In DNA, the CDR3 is TGTGCCAGCAGCTTGCCTAGCGGTGCCTACGAGCAGTACTTC. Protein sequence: CASSLPSGAYEQYF.

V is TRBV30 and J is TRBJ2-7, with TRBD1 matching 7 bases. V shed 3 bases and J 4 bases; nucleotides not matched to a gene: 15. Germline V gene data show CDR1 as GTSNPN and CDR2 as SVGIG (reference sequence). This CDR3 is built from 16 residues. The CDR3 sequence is CAWSGRRDRNTYEQYF. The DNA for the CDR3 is TGTGCCTGGAGCGGACGCCGGGACAGAAACACTTACGAGCAGTACTTC.

For the CDR3, the DNA is TGTGCCAGCAGCCAGGAGCTCAGGACCCAGTACTTC. It translates to CASSQELRTQYF. The chain is built from TRBV3-1 (or the pseudogene TRBV3-2) and TRBJ2-5; no firm D call. Between the trimmed V and J ends, which lost 3 bases and 7 bases, there was a span of 9 bases. The CDR3 extends over 12 amino acids. CDR1 LGHDT and CDR2 YNNKEL come from the germline V gene (reference sequence).

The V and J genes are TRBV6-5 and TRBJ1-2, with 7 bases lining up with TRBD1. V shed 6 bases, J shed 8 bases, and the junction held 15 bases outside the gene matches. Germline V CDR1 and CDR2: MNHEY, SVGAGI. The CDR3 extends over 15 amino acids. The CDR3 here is CASSYRQGPSQGYTF. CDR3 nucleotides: TGTGCCAGCAGCTATCGACAGGGTCCTTCTCAGGGCTACACCTTC.

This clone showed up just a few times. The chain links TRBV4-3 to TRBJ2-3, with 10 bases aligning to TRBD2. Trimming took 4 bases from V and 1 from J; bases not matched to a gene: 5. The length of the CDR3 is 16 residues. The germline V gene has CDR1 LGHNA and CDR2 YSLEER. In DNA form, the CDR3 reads TGCGCCAGCAGCCGTGAAGGACTAGCGGGCACAGATACGCAGTATTTT. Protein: CASSREGLAGTDTQYF.

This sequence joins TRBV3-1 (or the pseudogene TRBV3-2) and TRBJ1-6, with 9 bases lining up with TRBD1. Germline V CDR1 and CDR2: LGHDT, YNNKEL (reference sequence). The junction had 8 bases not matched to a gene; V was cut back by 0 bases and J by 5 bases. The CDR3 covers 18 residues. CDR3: CASSQDSTGGTHNSPLHF. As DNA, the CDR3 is TGTGCCAGCAGCCAAGATTCCACAGGGGGCACCCATAATTCACCCCTCCACTTT.

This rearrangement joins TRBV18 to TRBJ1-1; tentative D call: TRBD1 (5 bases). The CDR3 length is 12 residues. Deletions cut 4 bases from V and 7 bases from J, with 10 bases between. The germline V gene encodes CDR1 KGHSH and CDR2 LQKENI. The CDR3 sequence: CASSQQTVEAFF. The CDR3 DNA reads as TGTGCCAGCTCACAACAGACAGTTGAAGCTTTCTTT.

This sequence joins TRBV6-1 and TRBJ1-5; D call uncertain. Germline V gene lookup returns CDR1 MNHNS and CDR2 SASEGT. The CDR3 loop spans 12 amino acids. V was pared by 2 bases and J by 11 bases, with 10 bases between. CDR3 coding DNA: TGTGCCAGCAGTGAAAAACTCGGTGCCCAGCATTTT. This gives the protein CASSEKLGAQHF.

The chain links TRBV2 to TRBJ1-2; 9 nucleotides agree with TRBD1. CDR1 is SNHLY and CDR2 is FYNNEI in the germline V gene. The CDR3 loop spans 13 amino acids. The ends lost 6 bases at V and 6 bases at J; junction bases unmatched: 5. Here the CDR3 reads CASRAQGADGYTF. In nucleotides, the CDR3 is TGTGCCAGCAGAGCACAGGGGGCTGATGGCTACACCTTC.

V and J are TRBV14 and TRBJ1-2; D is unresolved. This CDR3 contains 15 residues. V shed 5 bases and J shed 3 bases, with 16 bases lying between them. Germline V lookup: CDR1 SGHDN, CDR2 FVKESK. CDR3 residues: CASSVDRRPYYGYTF. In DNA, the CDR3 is TGTGCCAGCAGCGTTGATCGGAGGCCCTACTATGGCTACACCTTC.

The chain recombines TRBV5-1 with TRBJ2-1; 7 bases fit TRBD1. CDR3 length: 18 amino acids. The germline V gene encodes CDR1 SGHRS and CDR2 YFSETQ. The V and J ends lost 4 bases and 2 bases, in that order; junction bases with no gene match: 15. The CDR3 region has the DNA TGCGCCAGCAGCCCTAGCAGGTTGGAAACAGGGGCCTACAATGAGCAGTTCTTC. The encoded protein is CASSPSRLETGAYNEQFF.

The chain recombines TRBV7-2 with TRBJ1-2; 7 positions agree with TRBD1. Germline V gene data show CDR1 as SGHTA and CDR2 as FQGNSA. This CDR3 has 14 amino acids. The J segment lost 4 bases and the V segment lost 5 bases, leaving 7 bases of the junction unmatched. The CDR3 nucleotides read TGTGCCAGCAGCCCTTCGGGACAGACCTATGGCTACACCTTC. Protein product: CASSPSGQTYGYTF.

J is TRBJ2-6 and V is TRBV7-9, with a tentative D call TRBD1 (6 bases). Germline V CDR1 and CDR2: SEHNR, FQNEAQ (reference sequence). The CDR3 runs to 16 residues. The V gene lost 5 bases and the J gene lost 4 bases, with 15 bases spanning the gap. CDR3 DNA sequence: TGTGCCAGCAGCATCGGACAGTCTCTAGGGGCCAACGTCCTGACTTTC. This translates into CASSIGQSLGANVLTF.

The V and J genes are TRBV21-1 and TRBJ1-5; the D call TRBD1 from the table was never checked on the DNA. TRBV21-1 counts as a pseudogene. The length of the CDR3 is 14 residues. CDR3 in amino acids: CASSPTQGDQPQHF. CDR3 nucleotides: TGTGCCAGCAGCCCTACACAGGGAGATCAGCCCCAGCATTTT.

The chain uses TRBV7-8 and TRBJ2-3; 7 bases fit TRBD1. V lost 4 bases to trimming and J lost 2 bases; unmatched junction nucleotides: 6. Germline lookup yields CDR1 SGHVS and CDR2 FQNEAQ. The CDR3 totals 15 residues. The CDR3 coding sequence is TGTGCCAGCAGCTCGGCCGGGACAGCCACAGATACGCAGTATTTT. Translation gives CASSSAGTATDTQYF.

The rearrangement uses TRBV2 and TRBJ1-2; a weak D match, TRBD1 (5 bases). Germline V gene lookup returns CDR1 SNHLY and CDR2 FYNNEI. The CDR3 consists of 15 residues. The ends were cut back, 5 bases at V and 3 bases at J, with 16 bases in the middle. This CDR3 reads CASSLRQTADYGYTF. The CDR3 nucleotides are TGTGCCAGCAGTCTTCGACAGACGGCGGACTATGGCTACACCTTC.

The CDR3 DNA reads as TGCGCCAGCAGCTTGTTGGCCTCGAACTATGGCTACACCTTC. It translates to CASSLLASNYGYTF. V is TRBV5-1 and J is TRBJ1-2; D gene unclear. The CDR3 sequence is 14 residues long. Per germline, CDR1 SGHRS and CDR2 YFSETQ. Trimming stripped 1 base from V and 2 bases from J, with 9 bases between.

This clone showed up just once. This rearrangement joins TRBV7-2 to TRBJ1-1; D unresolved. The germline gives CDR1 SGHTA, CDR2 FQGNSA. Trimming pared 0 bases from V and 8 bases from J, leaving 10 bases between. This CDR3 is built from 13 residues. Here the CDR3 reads CASSLALGDEAFF. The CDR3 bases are TGTGCCAGCAGCTTAGCACTGGGAGACGAAGCTTTCTTT.

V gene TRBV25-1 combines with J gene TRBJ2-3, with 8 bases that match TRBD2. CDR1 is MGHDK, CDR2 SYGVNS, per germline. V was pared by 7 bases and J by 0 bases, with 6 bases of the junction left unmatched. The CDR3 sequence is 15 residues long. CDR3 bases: TGTGCCAGCACTCGTAGCGGGGCTAGCACAGATACGCAGTATTTT. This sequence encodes CASTRSGASTDTQYF.

The CDR3 region has the DNA TGTGCCAGCAGCGTAGATTTCGGGGTGGGCCAGCCCCAGCATTTT. This sequence encodes CASSVDFGVGQPQHF. The chain uses TRBV9 and TRBJ1-5; D ambiguous. Looked up from germline, CDR1 is SGDLS and CDR2 is YYNGEE. V was cut by 0 bases and J by 7 bases, with 14 bases left in between. The CDR3 loop spans 15 amino acids.